The 4 T cell receptor beta chains in this list originate from one sample, sequenced in a study of blood T cells in healthy people across ages. Sample-barcoded 5' priming and a J-beta primer mix drove a second PCR of about 6 to 12 cycles. TCRdb recomputed calls from the 5' RACE reads with MiXCR, one row per CDR3 protein. The sample holds about 1.4 million distinct CDR3 sequences, 45% to 70% seen once. Sequenced: blood. The receptors shown here come from a man aged 18 to 30 in good health.

The gene calls are TRBV29-1 and TRBJ1-1; no reliable D call. The CDR3 length is 13 residues. Trimming took off 6 bases at V and 2 bases at J, with 13 bases between the two ends. Germline V gene data show CDR1 as SQVTM and CDR2 as ANQGSEA. The CDR3, as DNA: TGCAGCGTGCAGGCCCTATTCAACACTGAAGCTTTCTTT. Amino acid sequence: CSVQALFNTEAFF.

The rearrangement links TRBV28 to TRBJ2-7; TRBD1 aligns across 7 bases. Trimming removed 6 bases from V and 2 bases from J; junction bases left unmatched: 13. CDR1 and CDR2 (germline): MDHEN, SYDVKM. The CDR3 extends over 16 amino acids. This CDR3 reads CASRPDRTGLAYEQYF. The CDR3 DNA is TGTGCCAGCAGACCCGACCGGACAGGCCTAGCCTACGAGCAGTACTTC.

This clonotype was recorded a few times. The gene calls are TRBV10-1 and TRBJ2-5; D is uncertain. This CDR3 has 15 residues. The V gene's germline CDR1 is WNHNN and CDR2 SYGVQD (reference sequence). The V and J ends lost 3 bases and 1 base respectively, with 12 bases between them. DNA of the CDR3: TGCGCCAGCAGTGAATACCGGAGTCCCCAAGAGACCCAGTACTTC. It is translated as CASSEYRSPQETQYF.

This clonotype has only one observation. The chain has TRBV20-1 and TRBJ2-1, with D hard to call. This CDR3 contains 15 residues. The germline V gene has CDR1 DFQATT and CDR2 SNEGSKA (reference sequence). Trimming left V 4 bases short and J 12 bases short, with 25 bases between. As DNA, the CDR3 is TGCAGTGCTAAGAGGTTGGGTATCCTTGGGGATGGGCAGTTCTTC. Protein product: CSAKRLGILGDGQFF.